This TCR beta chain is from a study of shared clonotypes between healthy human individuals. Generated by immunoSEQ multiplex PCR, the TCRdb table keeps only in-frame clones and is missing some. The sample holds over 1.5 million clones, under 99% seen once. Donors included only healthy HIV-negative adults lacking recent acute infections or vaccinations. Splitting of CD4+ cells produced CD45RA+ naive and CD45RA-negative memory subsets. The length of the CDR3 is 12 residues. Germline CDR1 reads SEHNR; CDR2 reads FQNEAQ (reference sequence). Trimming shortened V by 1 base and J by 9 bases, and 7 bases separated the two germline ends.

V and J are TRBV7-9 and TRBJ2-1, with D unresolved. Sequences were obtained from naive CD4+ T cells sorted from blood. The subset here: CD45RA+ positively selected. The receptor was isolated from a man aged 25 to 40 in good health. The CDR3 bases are TGTGCCAGCAGCTTAGGGGTGGGTGAGCAGTTCTTC. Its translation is CASSLGVGEQFF. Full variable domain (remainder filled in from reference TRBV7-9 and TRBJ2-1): DTGVSQNPRHKITKRGQNVTFRCDPISEHNRLYWYRQTLGQGPEFLTYFQNEAQLEKSRLLSDRFSAERPKGSFSTLEIQRTEQGDSAMYLCASSLGVGEQFFGPGTRLTVL.